A single sample gave rise to the 8 T cell receptor beta chains below, sequenced in a study of spatial heterogeneity in lung cancer. The study's findings and limits: The study found that expanded intratumoral alpha and beta TCR counts tracked tumor mutation counts.

MiXCR, applied by TCRdb to the 5' RACE reads, yields one record per CDR3 protein. The sample lists approximately 11,000 distinct CDR3 sequences, 9% to 13% occurring once. Their antigens are not known. Time point here: sample taken at primary tumor resection. Material: lung tumor tissue, obtained at surgery. These receptors were collected from a female donor with early-stage non-small cell lung cancer.

This clonotype was seen many times. The chain has TRBV30 and TRBJ1-2; D not certain. V lost 1 base and J 13 bases, leaving 19 bases between the germline ends. The CDR3 runs 13 residues. Germline CDR1 and CDR2: GTSNPN and SVGIG (reference sequence). Here the CDR3 reads CAWSGGTRTRITF. CDR3 in DNA: TGTGCCTGGAGTGGGGGAACCCGGACGAGGATCACCTTC.

In its sample, this clonotype was seen many times. The rearrangement links TRBV10-3 to TRBJ2-1; TRBD1 or TRBD2 may be the D gene (5 bases each). Germline CDR1 reads ENHRY; CDR2 reads SYGVKD. V was pared by 0 bases and J by 4 bases, with 13 bases between. CDR3 length: 16 residues. The CDR3 reads CAISESGTVRYNEQFF. The CDR3 bases are TGTGCCATCAGTGAGTCTGGGACGGTGAGGTACAATGAGCAGTTCTTC.

This clonotype showed up many times. V usage is TRBV12-3 or TRBV12-4 and J usage is TRBJ2-1; D unclear. V dropped 6 bases and J dropped 8 bases, with 8 bases sitting between them. CDR3 length equals 11 residues. CDR3 coding DNA: TGTGCCAGCAGGGAAACCTATGAGCAGTTCTTC. This codes for CASRETYEQFF.

This clonotype appeared a few times. The chain joins TRBV20-1 to TRBJ1-6; the D gene is possibly TRBD1 (5 bases). Germline V gene lookup returns CDR1 DFQATT and CDR2 SNEGSKA (reference sequence). The CDR3 consists of 12 residues. V lost 5 bases to trimming and J lost 10 bases, with 12 bases between them. CDR3 sequence: CSALTGGSPLHF. In DNA, the CDR3 is TGCAGTGCTCTTACGGGGGGATCACCCCTCCACTTT.

A remark on this clonotype: A read error may be the cause here, since a much bigger clone is one base away. The J gene is TRBJ1-2, the V gene TRBV3-1; 10 nucleotides match TRBD1. Germline CDR1 reads LGHDT; CDR2 reads YNNKEL (reference sequence). With V trimmed by 1 base and J by 10 bases, 6 bases remained unmatched. This CDR3 is built from 14 residues. The CDR3 protein is CASSQGGQGDIYTF. In DNA, the CDR3 is TGTGCCAGCAGCCAAGGAGGACAGGGGGACATCTACACCTTC. Full variable domain (missing parts from reference TRBV3-1 and TRBJ1-2): DTAVSQTPKYLVTQMGNDKSIKCEQNLGHDTMYWYKQDSKKFLKIMFSYNNKELIINETVPNRFSPKSPDKAHLNLHINSLELGDSAVYFCASSQGGQGDIYTFGSGTRLTVV.

This CDR3 reads CASSPQSIPNTGEQFF. The CDR3 DNA reads as TGTGCCAGCAGCCCCCAATCAATCCCGAACACCGGTGAGCAGTTCTTC. The rearrangement links TRBV7-2 to TRBJ2-1, with D unresolved. The germline CDR1 and CDR2 sequences are SGHTA and FQGNSA. Trimming stripped 5 bases from V and 9 bases from J, with 23 bases between. The CDR3 is 16 amino acids. Drawing the rest from reference TRBV7-2 and TRBJ2-1, the complete variable domain is GAGVSQSPSNKVTEKGKDVELRCDPISGHTALYWYRQSLGQGLEFLIYFQGNSAPDKSGLPSDRFSAERTGGSVSTLTIQRTQQEDSAVYLCASSPQSIPNTGEQFFGPGTRLTVL.

At least ten counts were recorded for this clonotype. The chain couples TRBV3-1 to TRBJ2-5; D gene unclear. Germline V CDR1 and CDR2: LGHDT, YNNKEL (reference sequence). V was cut by 4 bases and J by 3 bases, with 9 bases left in between. The CDR3 spans 13 residues. This CDR3 reads CASSLSMEETQYF. As DNA, the CDR3 is TGTGCCAGCAGCCTGTCCATGGAAGAGACCCAGTACTTC.

This clonotype was seen repeatedly, ten times or more. The chain recombines TRBV30 with TRBJ2-2; D is perhaps TRBD1 (5 bases). This CDR3 has 14 amino acids. V was cut by 2 bases and J by 7 bases, with 14 bases left in between. From germline, CDR1 is GTSNPN and CDR2 SVGIG (reference sequence). CDR3 bases: TGTGCCTGGAGTCGACGGCAGGGTGACGGGGAGCTGTTTTTT. Its translation: CAWSRRQGDGELFF. The entire variable domain, with the rest obtained from reference TRBV30 and TRBJ2-2, is as follows: SQTIHQWPATLVQPVGSPLSLECTVEGTSNPNLYWYRQAAGRGLQLLFYSVGIGQISSEVPQNLSASRPQDRQFILSSKKLLLSDSGFYLCAWSRRQGDGELFFGEGSRLTVL.